The present T cell receptor (beta chain) was sequenced within a study of blood T cell repertoires in COVID-19. Clones were sequenced by immunoSEQ multiplex PCR, and TCRdb holds only the in-frame ones, with some missing. The top ten hold roughly 37% of the sample, which has 100,000 or so clones, about 86% seen once. CDR3 length equals 15 residues. V lost 4 bases and J 4 bases, leaving 15 bases between the germline ends. Germline assignment: CDR1 SGDLS and CDR2 YYNGEE. The chain employs TRBV9 and TRBJ2-1; D perhaps matches TRBD2 (5 bases). The clonotype originates from a man older than 75 with acute or convalescent COVID-19. Material: peripheral blood. The CDR3 DNA follows: TGTGCCAGCAGCCCCGGGTCTAGCACATACAATGAGCAGTTCTTC. This gives the protein CASSPGSSTYNEQFF.